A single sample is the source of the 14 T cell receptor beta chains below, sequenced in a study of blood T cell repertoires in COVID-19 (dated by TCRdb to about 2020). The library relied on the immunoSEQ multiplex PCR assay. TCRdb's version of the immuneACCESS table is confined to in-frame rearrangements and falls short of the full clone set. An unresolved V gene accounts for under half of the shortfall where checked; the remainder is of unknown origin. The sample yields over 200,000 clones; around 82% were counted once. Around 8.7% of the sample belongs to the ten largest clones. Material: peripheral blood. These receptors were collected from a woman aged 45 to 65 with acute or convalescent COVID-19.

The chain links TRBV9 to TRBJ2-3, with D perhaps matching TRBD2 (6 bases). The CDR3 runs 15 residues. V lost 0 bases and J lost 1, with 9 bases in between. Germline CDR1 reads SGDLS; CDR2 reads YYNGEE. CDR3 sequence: CASSVEPSGTDTQYF. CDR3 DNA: TGTGCCAGCAGCGTAGAACCTAGCGGCACAGATACGCAGTATTTT.

This CDR3 is CSVEGGLITQYF. The DNA of the CDR3 is TGCAGCGTTGAAGGTGGACTAATTACGCAGTATTTT. The chain has TRBV29-1 and TRBJ2-3, with D perhaps TRBD2 (6 bases). Deletions cut 1 base from V and 8 bases from J, with 10 bases between. Germline V gene data show CDR1 as SQVTM and CDR2 as ANQGSEA. The CDR3 spans 12 residues.

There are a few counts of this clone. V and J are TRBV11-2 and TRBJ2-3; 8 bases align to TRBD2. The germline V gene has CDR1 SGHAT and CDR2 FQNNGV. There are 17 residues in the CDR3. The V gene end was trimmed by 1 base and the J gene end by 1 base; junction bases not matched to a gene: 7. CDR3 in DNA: TGTGCCAGCAGCTTAGGGGAGTGGCGGGAGGGCACAGATACGCAGTATTTT. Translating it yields CASSLGEWREGTDTQYF.

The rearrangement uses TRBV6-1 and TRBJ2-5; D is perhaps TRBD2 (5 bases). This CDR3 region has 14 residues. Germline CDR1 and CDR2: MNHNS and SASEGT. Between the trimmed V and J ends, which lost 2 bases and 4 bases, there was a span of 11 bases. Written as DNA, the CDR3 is TGTGCCAGCAGTGAACTGGGCGGGCGAGAGACCCAGTACTTC. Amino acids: CASSELGGRETQYF.

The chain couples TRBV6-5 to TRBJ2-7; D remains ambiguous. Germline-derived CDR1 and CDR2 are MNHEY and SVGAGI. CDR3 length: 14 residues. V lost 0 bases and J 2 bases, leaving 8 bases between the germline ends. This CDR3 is CASSYSSGAYEQYF. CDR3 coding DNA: TGTGCCAGCAGTTACTCATCGGGTGCCTACGAGCAGTACTTC.

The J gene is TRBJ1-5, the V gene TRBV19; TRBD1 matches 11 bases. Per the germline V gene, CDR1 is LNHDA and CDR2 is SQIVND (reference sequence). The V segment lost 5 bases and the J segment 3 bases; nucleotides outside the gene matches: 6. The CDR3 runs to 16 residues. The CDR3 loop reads CASSARDRGNNQPQHF. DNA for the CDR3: TGTGCCAGTAGTGCCCGGGACAGGGGGAACAATCAGCCCCAGCATTTT.

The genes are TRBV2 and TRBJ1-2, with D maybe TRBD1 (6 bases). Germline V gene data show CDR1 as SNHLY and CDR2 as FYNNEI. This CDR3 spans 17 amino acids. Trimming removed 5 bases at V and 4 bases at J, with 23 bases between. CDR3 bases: TGTGCCAGCAGTCGTAAAAAACCCAGGGGTTCGGGCTATGGCTACACCTTC. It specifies CASSRKKPRGSGYGYTF.

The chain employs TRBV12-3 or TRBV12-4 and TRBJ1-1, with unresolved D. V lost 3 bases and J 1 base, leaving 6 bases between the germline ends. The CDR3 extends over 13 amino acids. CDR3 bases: TGTGCCAGCAGTTTGGGCCCGAACACTGAAGCTTTCTTT. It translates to CASSLGPNTEAFF.

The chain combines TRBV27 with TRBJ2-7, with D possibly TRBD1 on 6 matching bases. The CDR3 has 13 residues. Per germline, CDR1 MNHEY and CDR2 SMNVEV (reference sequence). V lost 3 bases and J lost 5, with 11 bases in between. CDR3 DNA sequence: TGTGCCAGCAGTTTGTGGCAGGGGAACGAGCAGTACTTC. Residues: CASSLWQGNEQYF.

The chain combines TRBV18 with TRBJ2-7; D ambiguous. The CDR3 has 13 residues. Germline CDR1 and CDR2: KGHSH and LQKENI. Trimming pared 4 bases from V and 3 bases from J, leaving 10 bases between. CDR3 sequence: CASSLTGFYEQYF. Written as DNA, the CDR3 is TGTGCCAGCTCACTTACGGGTTTCTACGAGCAGTACTTC.

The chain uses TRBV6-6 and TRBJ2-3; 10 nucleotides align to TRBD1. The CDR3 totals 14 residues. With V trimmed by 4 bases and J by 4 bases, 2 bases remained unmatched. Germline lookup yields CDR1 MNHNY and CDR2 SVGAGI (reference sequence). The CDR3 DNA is TGTGCCAGCAGTTTTGGACAGGGGGCAGATACGCAGTATTTT. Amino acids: CASSFGQGADTQYF.

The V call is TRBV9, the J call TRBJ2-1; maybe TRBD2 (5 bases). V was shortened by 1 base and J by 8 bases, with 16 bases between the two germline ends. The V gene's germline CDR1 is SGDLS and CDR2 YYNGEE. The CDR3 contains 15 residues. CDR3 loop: CASSVFTKAVDEQFF. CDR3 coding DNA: TGTGCCAGCAGCGTATTTACCAAAGCGGTCGATGAGCAGTTCTTC.

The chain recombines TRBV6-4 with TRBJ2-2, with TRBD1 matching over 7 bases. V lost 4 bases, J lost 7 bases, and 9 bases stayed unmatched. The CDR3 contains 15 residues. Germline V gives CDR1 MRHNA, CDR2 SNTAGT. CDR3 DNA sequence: TGTGCCAGCAGTGCCACTTACGGACAGGACGGGGAGCTGTTTTTT. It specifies CASSATYGQDGELFF.

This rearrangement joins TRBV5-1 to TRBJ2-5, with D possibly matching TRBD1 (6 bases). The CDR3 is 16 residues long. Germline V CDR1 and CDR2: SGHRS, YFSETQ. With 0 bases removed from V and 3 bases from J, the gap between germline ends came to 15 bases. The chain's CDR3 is CASSLAGQGMKETQYF. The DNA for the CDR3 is TGCGCCAGCAGCTTGGCGGGGCAGGGGATGAAAGAGACCCAGTACTTC.